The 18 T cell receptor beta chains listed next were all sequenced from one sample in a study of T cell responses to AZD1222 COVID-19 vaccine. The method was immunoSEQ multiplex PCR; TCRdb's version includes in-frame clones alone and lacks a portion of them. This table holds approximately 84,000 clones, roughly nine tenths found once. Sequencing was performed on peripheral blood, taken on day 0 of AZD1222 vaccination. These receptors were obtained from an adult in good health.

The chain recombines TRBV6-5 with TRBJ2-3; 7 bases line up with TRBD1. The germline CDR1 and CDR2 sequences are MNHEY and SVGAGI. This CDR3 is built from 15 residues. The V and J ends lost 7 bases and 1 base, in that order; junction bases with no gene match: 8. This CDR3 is CASKSQGDGTDTQYF. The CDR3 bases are TGTGCCAGCAAATCGCAGGGGGACGGCACAGATACGCAGTATTTT.

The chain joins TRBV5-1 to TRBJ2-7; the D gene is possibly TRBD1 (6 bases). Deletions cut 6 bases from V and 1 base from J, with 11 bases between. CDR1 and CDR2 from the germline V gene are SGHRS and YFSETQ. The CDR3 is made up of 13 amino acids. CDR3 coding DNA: TGCGCCAGCAAGACAGGCGAGTCCTACGAGCAGTACTTC. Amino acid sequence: CASKTGESYEQYF.

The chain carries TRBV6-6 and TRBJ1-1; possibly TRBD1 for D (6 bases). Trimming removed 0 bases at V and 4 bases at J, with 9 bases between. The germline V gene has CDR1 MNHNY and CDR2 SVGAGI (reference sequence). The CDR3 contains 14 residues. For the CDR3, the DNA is TGTGCCAGCAGTTACTCCCCACAGGGCACTGAAGCTTTCTTT. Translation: CASSYSPQGTEAFF.

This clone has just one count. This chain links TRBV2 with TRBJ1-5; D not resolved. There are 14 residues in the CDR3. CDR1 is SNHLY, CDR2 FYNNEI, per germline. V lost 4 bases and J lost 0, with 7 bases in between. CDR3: CASSVQYSNQPQHF. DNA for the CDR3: TGTGCCAGCAGTGTCCAGTATAGCAATCAGCCCCAGCATTTT.

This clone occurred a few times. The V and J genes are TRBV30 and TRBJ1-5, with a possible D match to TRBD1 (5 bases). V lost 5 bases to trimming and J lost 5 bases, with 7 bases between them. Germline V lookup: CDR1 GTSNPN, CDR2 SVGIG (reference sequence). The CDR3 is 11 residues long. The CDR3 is CAWGDDQPQHF. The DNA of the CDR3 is TGTGCCTGGGGGGACGATCAGCCCCAGCATTTT.

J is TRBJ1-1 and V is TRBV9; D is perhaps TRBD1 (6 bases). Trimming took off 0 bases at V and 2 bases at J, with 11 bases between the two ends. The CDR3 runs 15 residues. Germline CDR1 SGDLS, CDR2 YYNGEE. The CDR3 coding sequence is TGTGCCAGCAGCGTAGGGGACACTTTAAACACTGAAGCTTTCTTT. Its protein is CASSVGDTLNTEAFF.

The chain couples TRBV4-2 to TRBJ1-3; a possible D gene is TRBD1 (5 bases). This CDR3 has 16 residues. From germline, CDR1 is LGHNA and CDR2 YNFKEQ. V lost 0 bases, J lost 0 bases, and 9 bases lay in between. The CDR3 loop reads CASSQDGGISGNTIYF. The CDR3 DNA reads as TGTGCCAGCAGCCAAGACGGGGGGATCTCTGGAAACACCATATATTTT.

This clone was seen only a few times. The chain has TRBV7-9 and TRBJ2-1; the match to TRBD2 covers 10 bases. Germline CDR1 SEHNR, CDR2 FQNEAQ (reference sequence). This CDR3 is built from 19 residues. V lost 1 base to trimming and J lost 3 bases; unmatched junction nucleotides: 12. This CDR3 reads CASSLDLAGVSWSYNEQFF. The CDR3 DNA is TGTGCCAGCAGCTTAGACCTAGCGGGAGTATCGTGGAGCTACAATGAGCAGTTCTTC.

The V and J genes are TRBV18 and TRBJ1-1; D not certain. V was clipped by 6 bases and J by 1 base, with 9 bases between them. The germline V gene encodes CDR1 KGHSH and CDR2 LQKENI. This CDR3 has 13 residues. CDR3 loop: CASSTDGNTEAFF. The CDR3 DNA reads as TGTGCCAGCTCCACGGACGGGAACACTGAAGCTTTCTTT.

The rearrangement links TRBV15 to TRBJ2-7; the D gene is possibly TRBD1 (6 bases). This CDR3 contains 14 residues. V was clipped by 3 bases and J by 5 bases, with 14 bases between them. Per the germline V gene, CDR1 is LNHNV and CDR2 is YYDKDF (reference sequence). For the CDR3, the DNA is TGTGCCACCAGCAGCGGAACAGGGTGGGACGAGCAGTACTTC. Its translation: CATSSGTGWDEQYF. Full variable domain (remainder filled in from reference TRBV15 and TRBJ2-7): DAMVIQNPRYQVTQFGKPVTLSCSQTLNHNVMYWYQQKSSQAPKLLFHYYDKDFNNEADTPDNFQSRRPNTSFCFLDIRSPGLGDTAMYLCATSSGTGWDEQYFGPGTRLTVT.

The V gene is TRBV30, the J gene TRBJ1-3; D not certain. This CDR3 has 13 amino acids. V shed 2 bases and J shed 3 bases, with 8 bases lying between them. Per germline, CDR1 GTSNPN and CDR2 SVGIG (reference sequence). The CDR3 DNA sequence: TGTGCCTGGAGTCCCTTCGGTGGAAACACCATATATTTT. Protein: CAWSPFGGNTIYF.

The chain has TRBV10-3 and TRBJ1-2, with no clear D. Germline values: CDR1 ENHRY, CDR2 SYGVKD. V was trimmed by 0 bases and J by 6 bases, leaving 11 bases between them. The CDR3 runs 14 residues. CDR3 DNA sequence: TGTGCCATCAGTGAGTCGGCAGGTTGGGATGGCTACACCTTC. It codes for CAISESAGWDGYTF.

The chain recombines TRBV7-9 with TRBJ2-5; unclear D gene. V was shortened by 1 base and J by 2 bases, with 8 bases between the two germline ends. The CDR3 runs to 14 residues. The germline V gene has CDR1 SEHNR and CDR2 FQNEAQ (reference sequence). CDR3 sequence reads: CASSLDLEQETQYF. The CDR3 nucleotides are TGTGCCAGCAGCTTAGACCTAGAACAAGAGACCCAGTACTTC.

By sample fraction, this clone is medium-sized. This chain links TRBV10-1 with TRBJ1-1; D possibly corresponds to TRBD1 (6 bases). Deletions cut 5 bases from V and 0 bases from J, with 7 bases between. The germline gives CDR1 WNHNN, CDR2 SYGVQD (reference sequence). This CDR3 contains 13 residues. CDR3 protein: CASSWGLNTEAFF. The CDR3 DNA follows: TGCGCCAGCAGTTGGGGGCTGAACACTGAAGCTTTCTTT.

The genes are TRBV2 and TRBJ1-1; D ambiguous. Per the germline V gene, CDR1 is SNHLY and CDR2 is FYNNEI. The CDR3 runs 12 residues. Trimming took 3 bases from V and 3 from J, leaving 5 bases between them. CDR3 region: CASSDSDTEAFF. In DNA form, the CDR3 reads TGTGCCAGCAGTGACTCAGACACTGAAGCTTTCTTT.

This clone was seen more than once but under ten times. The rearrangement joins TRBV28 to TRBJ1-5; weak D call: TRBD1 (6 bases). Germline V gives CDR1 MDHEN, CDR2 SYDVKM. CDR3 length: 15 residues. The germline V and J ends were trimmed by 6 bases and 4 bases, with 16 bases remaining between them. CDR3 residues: CASSLGVRGNQPQHF. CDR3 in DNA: TGTGCCAGCAGCCTCGGGGTCAGGGGAAATCAGCCCCAGCATTTT.

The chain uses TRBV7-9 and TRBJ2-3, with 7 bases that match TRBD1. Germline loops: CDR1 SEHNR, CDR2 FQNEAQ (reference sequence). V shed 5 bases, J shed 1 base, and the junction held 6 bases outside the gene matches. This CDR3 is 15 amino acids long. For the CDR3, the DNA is TGTGCCAGCAGCACCGGACAGGTCCGCACAGATACGCAGTATTTT. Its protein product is CASSTGQVRTDTQYF.

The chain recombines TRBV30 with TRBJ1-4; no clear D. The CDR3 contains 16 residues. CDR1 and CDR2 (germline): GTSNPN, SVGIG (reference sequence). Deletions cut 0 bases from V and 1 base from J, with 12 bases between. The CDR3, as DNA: TGTGCCTGGAGTGTTGCGACCGCCCAAACTAATGAAAAACTGTTTTTT. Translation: CAWSVATAQTNEKLFF. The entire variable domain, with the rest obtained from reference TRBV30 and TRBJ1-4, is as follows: SQTIHQWPATLVQPVGSPLSLECTVEGTSNPNLYWYRQAAGRGLQLLFYSVGIGQISSEVPQNLSASRPQDRQFILSSKKLLLSDSGFYLCAWSVATAQTNEKLFFGSGTQLSVL.